A selection of T cell receptor beta chains follows, all from one sample in a study of shared clonotypes between healthy human individuals. TCRdb's copy holds only in-frame clones and misses some; the assay was immunoSEQ multiplex PCR. The sample holds around 1.1 million clones, approximately 80% seen once. Sequenced material: memory CD4+ T cells from PBMCs. The receptors were gathered from a man younger than 35 in good health. Some clones in this sample may be carry-over from other donors' samples. The CDR3 runs from the conserved cysteine through the conserved F or W. D genes are given only for firm matches. Not every row has a clone size; where given, it reads once, few, many or a size class.

>few|TRBV7-3|.|TRBJ2-1
CASSFGDNEQFF
TGTGCCAGCAGCTTCGGGGACAATGAGCAGTTCTTC
>.|TRBV4-2|TRBD1|TRBJ1-1
CASSRGQGGSEAFF
TGTGCCAGCAGCCGGGGACAGGGAGGCTCTGAAGCTTTCTTT
>few|TRBV18|TRBD1|TRBJ2-7
CASSPRAGGFEQYF
TGTGCCAGCTCACCAAGGGCAGGGGGCTTTGAGCAGTACTTC
>once|TRBV6-6|TRBD1|TRBJ1-2
CASRAGGGGYTF
TGTGCCAGCAGGGCAGGGGGGGGCGGCTACACCTTC
>.|TRBV7-9|TRBD1|TRBJ2-7
CASSLGQGGYEQYF
TGTGCCAGCAGCCTGGGACAGGGAGGCTACGAGCAGTACTTC
>once|TRBV2|TRBD2|TRBJ2-7
CASHGLAGANEQYF
TGTGCCAGCCACGGACTAGCGGGAGCCAACGAGCAGTACTTC
>.|TRBV4-2|TRBD1|TRBJ1-2
CASSQDTGQGAYGYTF
TGTGCCAGCAGCCAGGATACAGGACAGGGGGCGTATGGCTACACCTTC
>.|TRBV7-2|.|TRBJ2-2
CASSSSWGAANTGELFF
TGTGCCAGCAGCTCCTCCTGGGGAGCGGCGAACACCGGGGAGCTGTTTTTT
>.|TRBV27|.|TRBJ2-7
CASSTTDLREQYF
TGTGCCAGCAGTACGACAGACCTACGAGAGCAGTACTTC
>.|TRBV28|TRBD1|TRBJ2-5
CAHRGPGIRDRGSETQYF
TGTGCCCACAGGGGCCCAGGGATAAGGGACAGGGGTAGCGAGACCCAGTACTTC
>once|TRBV27|TRBD1|TRBJ1-1
CASIFRGQGGTEAFF
TGTGCCAGCATTTTTCGGGGACAGGGGGGCACTGAAGCTTTCTTT
>.|TRBV10-3|TRBD2|TRBJ2-7
CAISPGLAGATYEQYF
TGTGCCATCAGTCCGGGACTAGCGGGGGCAACCTACGAGCAGTACTTC
>.|TRBV4-2|TRBD2|TRBJ2-7
CASSQELAGGSYEQYF
TGTGCCAGCAGCCAAGAGCTAGCGGGAGGGTCCTACGAGCAGTACTTC
>few|TRBV10-3|.|TRBJ2-3
CAISEFEQADTQYF
TGTGCCATCAGTGAGTTTGAACAGGCAGATACGCAGTATTTT
>.|TRBV5-4|TRBD2|TRBJ2-7
CASSLAGLAGNEQYF
TGTGCCAGCAGCTTGGCCGGGCTAGCGGGAAACGAGCAGTACTTC
>.|TRBV9|TRBD2|TRBJ2-7
CASSPGGVAYEQYF
TGTGCCAGCAGCCCCGGGGGGGTTGCCTACGAGCAGTACTTC
>.|TRBV2|.|TRBJ2-7
CAGGGDTGYEQYF
TGTGCCGGAGGAGGGGACACAGGCTACGAGCAGTACTTC
>.|TRBV7-2|.|TRBJ1-1
CASSLRGARTAEAFF
TGTGCCAGCAGCTTAAGGGGGGCGAGAACTGCTGAAGCTTTCTTT
>few|TRBV7-6|TRBD1|TRBJ1-6
CASSLVSGQGATSNSPLHF
TGTGCCAGCAGCTTAGTCTCTGGACAGGGGGCGACGAGTAATTCACCCCTCCACTTT
>.|TRBV4-3|.|TRBJ2-1
CASSRTTERVNEQFF
TGCGCCAGCAGCCGGACAACGGAAAGGGTTAATGAGCAGTTCTTC
>once|TRBV4-2|.|TRBJ2-7
CASSQDAGVYEQYF
TGTGCCAGCAGCCAAGATGCAGGGGTCTACGAGCAGTACTTC
>.|TRBV21-1|.|TRBJ2-5
CASSKLAEETQYF
TGTGCCAGCAGCAAATTGGCCGAAGAGACCCAGTACTTC
>.|TRBV4-3|.|TRBJ2-6
CASSQVHRAGANVLTF
TGCGCCAGCAGCCAGGTACACAGGGCGGGGGCCAACGTCCTGACTTTC
>few|TRBV21-1|.|TRBJ2-7
CASSKGGGPSSYEQYF
TGTGCCAGCAGCAAAGGAGGCGGGCCAAGCTCCTACGAGCAGTACTTC
>once|TRBV4-1|.|TRBJ1-2
CASSPAGQDGGCTF
TGCGCCAGCAGCCCTGCGGGGCAGGACGGGGGGTGCACCTTC
>.|TRBV28|.|TRBJ2-3
CASTATDTQYF
TGTGCCAGCACAGCTACAGATACGCAGTATTTT
>.|TRBV27|TRBD2|TRBJ2-3
CASSPRTSGRGTDTQYF
TGTGCCAGCAGTCCACGGACTAGCGGGAGGGGCACAGATACGCAGTATTTT
>.|TRBV7-3|.|TRBJ2-7
CASSRSGGNEQYF
TGTGCCAGCAGCCGATCTGGGGGGAACGAGCAGTACTTC
>.|TRBV28|.|TRBJ1-2
CASSPGPGWVYGYTF
TGTGCCAGCAGTCCCGGACCGGGATGGGTCTATGGCTACACCTTC
>.|TRBV25-1|.|TRBJ2-7
CASHQPSNQGSIHEQYF
TGTGCCAGCCATCAACCCAGTAATCAGGGCTCGATACACGAGCAGTACTTC
>once|TRBV7-2|.|TRBJ2-7
CASSPTTGSYEQYF
TGTGCCAGCAGCCCAACCACAGGGTCCTACGAGCAGTACTTC
>.|TRBV7-4|.|TRBJ1-4
CASSLTETLGLFF
TGTGCCAGCAGCTTAACAGAAACACTAGGACTGTTTTTT
>.|TRBV28|TRBD1|TRBJ2-7
CASSRTGGGLLNYEQYF
TGTGCCAGCAGCAGGACAGGGGGCGGCCTCCTAAACTACGAGCAGTACTTT
>.|TRBV5-1|.|TRBJ2-2
CASSLGQRSNTGELFF
TGCGCCAGCAGCTTGGGTCAGCGTTCGAACACCGGGGAGCTGTTTTTT
>.|TRBV7-2|.|TRBJ1-2
CASSLVGPGSYGYTF
TGTGCCAGCAGCTTAGTCGGCCCCGGGAGCTATGGCTACACCTTC
>.|TRBV7-8|.|TRBJ2-5
CASSYLRFQETQYF
TGTGCCAGCAGCTATTTGAGGTTTCAAGAGACCCAGTACTTC
>many|TRBV12-5|.|TRBJ2-7
CASGRETGEQYF
TGTGCTAGTGGTCGGGAGACGGGAGAGCAGTACTTC
>once|TRBV28|TRBD1|TRBJ1-5
CASSGVDRGRNQPQHF
TGTGCCAGCAGCGGGGTTGACAGGGGAAGAAATCAGCCCCAGCATTTT
>.|TRBV5-1|TRBD2|TRBJ2-7
CASSFGTSSASYEQYF
TGCGCCAGCAGCTTTGGGACTAGCTCAGCATCCTACGAGCAGTACTTC
>.|TRBV9|TRBD1|TRBJ1-1
CASSSLGGTGRTEAFF
TGTGCCAGCAGCTCTCTCGGCGGGACAGGACGAACTGAAGCTTTCTTT
>.|TRBV28|.|TRBJ2-3
CASSPLTGWGTDTQYF
TGTGCCAGCAGCCCATTGACGGGCTGGGGTACAGATACGCAGTATTTT
>.|TRBV5-1|TRBD1|TRBJ2-5
CASSLAPKTGGETQYF
TGCGCCAGCAGCTTGGCACCTAAGACAGGGGGAGAGACCCAGTACTTC